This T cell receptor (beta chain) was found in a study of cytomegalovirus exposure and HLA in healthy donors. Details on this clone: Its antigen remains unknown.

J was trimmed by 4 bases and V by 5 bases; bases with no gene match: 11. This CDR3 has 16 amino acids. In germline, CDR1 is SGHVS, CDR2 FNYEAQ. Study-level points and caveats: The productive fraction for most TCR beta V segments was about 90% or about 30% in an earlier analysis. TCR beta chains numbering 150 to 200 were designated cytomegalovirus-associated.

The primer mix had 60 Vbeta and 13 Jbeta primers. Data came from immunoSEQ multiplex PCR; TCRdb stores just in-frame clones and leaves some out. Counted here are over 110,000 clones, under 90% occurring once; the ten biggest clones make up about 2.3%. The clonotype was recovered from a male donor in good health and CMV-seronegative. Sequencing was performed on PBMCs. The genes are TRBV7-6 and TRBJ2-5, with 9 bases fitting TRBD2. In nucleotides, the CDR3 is TGTGCCAGCAGCCCTGGCTTAGCGGGAGAACGAGAGACCCAGTACTTC. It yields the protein CASSPGLAGERETQYF.